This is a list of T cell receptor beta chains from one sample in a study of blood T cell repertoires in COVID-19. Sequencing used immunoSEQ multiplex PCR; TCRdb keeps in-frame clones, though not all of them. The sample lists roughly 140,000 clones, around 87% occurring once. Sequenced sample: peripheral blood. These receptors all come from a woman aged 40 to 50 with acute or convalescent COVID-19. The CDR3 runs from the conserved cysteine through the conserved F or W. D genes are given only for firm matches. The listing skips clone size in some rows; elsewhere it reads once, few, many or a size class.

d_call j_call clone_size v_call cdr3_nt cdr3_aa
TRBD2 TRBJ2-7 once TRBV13 TGTGCCAGCAGCTCGGGACTAGCGGGGGCCCAAGTTGTTTCCTACGAGCAGTACTTC CASSSGLAGAQVVSYEQYF
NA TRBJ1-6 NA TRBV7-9 TGTGCCAGCAGCGTTCAGGGAAGCTATAATTCACCCCTCCACTTT CASSVQGSYNSPLHF
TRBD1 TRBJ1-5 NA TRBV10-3 TGTGCCAGCCGACAGGGGTATTCGGATCAGCCCCAGCATTTT CASRQGYSDQPQHF
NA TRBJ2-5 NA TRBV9 TGTGCCAGCAGCGTAGCTACCCAAGAGACCCAGTACTTC CASSVATQETQYF
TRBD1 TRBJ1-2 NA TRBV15 TGTGCCACCAGCAGAGACCTCCGGGACAGGGAAGGCTACACCTTC CATSRDLRDREGYTF
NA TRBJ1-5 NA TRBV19 TGTGCCAGTAGTATTCCCCTTGGACAGACAGCGACCTTATTTGATCAGCCCCAGCATTTT CASSIPLGQTATLFDQPQHF
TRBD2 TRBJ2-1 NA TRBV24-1 TGTGCCACCAGTGATACGAGACTAGCGGAACACAACTCCTACAATGAGCAGTTCTTC CATSDTRLAEHNSYNEQFF
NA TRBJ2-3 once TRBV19 TGTGCCAGTCATGTCGGGGGACGGGATTTCGTAGATACGCAGTATTTT CASHVGGRDFVDTQYF
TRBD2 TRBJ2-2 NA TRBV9 TGTGCCAGCAGCGTAGATGGGCGGGGGTTTGTCGGGGAGCTGTTTTTT CASSVDGRGFVGELFF
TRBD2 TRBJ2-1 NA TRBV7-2 TGTGCCAGCAGCTTAATGGCGGGAGGCCCCAATGAGCAGTTCTTC CASSLMAGGPNEQFF
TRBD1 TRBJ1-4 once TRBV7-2 TGTGCCAGCAGCTTAGGGACAGGGAGAGAAAAACTGTTTTTT CASSLGTGREKLFF
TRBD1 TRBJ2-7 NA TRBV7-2 TGTGCCAGCAGCTCAGGGACAGGGTCATACTTC CASSSGTGSYF
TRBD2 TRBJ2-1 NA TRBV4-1 TGCGCCAGCAGCCCGTTGGGACTAGCGGGGGGGAATGAGCAGTTCTTC CASSPLGLAGGNEQFF
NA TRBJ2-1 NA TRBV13 TGTGCCAGCAGCTTAACCGGTAGTTGGGCTATCTCATACAATGAGCAGTTCTTC CASSLTGSWAISYNEQFF
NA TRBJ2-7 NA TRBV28 TGTGCCAGCAGCCCGGACAGCTACGAGCAGTACTTC CASSPDSYEQYF
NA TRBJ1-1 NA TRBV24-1 TGTGCCACCAGTGATTTCCCTGACACTGAAGCTTTCTTT CATSDFPDTEAFF
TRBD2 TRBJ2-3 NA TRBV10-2 TGCGCCAGCAAAAGCGGGGGGCCTCGTCTCAGCACAGATACGCAGTATTTT CASKSGGPRLSTDTQYF
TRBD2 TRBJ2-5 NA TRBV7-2 TGTGCCAGCAGCTTTAGCGGGATCGAAGAGACCCAGTACTTC CASSFSGIEETQYF
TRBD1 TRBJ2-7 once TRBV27 TGTGCCAGCAGTTTCTCCCTGGACAGGGACACCTACGAGCAGTACTTC CASSFSLDRDTYEQYF
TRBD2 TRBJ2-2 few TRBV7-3 TGTGCCAGCAGCCCTCAAGCGGGGAGCACCGGGGAGCTGTTTTTT CASSPQAGSTGELFF
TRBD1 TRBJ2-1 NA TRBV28 TGTGCCAGCAGTTTAAGTGACTACGGGACAGCCTACAATGAGCAGTTCTTC CASSLSDYGTAYNEQFF
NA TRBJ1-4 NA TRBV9 TGTGCCAGCAGCCCCTCAATGGGGGGAGAGAAAAGTGAAAAACTGTTTTTT CASSPSMGGEKSEKLFF
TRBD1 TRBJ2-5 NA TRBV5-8 TGTGCCAGCAGCTTGACAGGGGGCAGCCAAGAGACCCAGTACTTC CASSLTGGSQETQYF
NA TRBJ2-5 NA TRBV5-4 TGTGCCAGCAGCTTAGACTCCTTCCAAGAGACCCAGTACTTC CASSLDSFQETQYF
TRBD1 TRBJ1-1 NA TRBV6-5 TGTGCCAGCAGCCGAGGACAGGACACTGAAGCTTTCTTT CASSRGQDTEAFF
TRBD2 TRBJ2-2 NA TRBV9 TGTGCCAGCAGCGTAGCTGGGACTAGCGGGGGCCTGAACACCGGGGAGCTGTTTTTT CASSVAGTSGGLNTGELFF
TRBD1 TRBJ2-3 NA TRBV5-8 TGTGCCAGCAGCGTTCAGGGACAGGGGATTAATACGCAGTATTTT CASSVQGQGINTQYF
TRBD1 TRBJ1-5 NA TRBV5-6 TGTGCCAGCAGCCTCTGGACAGGGGGCGGTAATCAGCCCCAGCATTTT CASSLWTGGGNQPQHF
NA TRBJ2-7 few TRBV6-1 TGTGCCAGCAGTGAAGTAACAGGGTACTACGAGCAGTACTTC CASSEVTGYYEQYF
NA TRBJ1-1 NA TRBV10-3 TGTGCCATCAGTGGAACAGCCATGAACACTGAAGCTTTCTTT CAISGTAMNTEAFF
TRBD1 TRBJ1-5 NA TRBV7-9 TGTGCCAGCAGCTTAGATGCAGGGGGGAATCAGCCCCAGCATTTT CASSLDAGGNQPQHF
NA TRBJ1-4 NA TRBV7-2 TGTGCCAGCAGCAACCCCGGGGGGACATGGGATGAAAAACTGTTTTTT CASSNPGGTWDEKLFF
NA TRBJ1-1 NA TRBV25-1 TGTGCCAGCAGGGCGAACACTGAAGCTTTCTTT CASRANTEAFF
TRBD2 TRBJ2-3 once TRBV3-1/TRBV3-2 TGTGCCAGCAGCCCCCTAGCGGGGGGGCCTGCAGATACGCAGTATTTT CASSPLAGGPADTQYF
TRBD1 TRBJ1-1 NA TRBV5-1 TGCGCCAGCAGCGGAGGACAGGGTAGTTTCGACACTGAAGCTTTCTTT CASSGGQGSFDTEAFF
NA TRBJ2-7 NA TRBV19 TGTGCCAGTAGTCCTTCTTCTGGGCCCTACGAGCAGTACTTC CASSPSSGPYEQYF
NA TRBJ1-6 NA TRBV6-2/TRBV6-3 TGTGCCAGCAGTTACGCTGGAGGGGATAATTCACCCCTCCACTTT CASSYAGGDNSPLHF
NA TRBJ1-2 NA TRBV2 TGTGCCAGCAGTGAAGCCCAGGGTAACTATGGCTACACCTTC CASSEAQGNYGYTF
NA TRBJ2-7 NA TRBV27 TGTGCCAGCAGTATAACAGGGTCCTACGAGCAGTACTTC CASSITGSYEQYF
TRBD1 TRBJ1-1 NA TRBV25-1 TGTGCCAGCAGTGAATATGACAGGGCGAACACTGAAGCTTTCTTT CASSEYDRANTEAFF
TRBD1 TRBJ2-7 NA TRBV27 TGTGCCAGCAGTCCAGGGGGTATGTTTTACGAGCAGTACTTC CASSPGGMFYEQYF
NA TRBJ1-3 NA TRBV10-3 TGTGCCATCCGACAGTCTCTTGGAAACACCATATATTTT CAIRQSLGNTIYF
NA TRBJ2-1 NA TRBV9 TGTGCCAGCAGCTCCGACTGGTCCTTGGAGCAGTTCTTC CASSSDWSLEQFF
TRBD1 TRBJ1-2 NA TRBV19 TGTGCCAGCCGACGGGACAGCCGGAGGGATGGCTACACCTTC CASRRDSRRDGYTF
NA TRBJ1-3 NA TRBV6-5 TGTGCCAGCAGGACGAACAGGGAGTTTGGAAACACCATATATTTT CASRTNREFGNTIYF
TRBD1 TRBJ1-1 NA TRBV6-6 TGTGCCAGCAGTTACCGAGGGGGCGCCAATACTGAAGCTTTCTTT CASSYRGGANTEAFF
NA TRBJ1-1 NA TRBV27 TGTGCCAGCTATGCGCCAGGGGCCGGAAACACTGAAGCTTTCTTT CASYAPGAGNTEAFF
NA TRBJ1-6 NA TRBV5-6 TGTGCCAGCAGCTTGGTCGATAATTCACCCCTCCACTTT CASSLVDNSPLHF
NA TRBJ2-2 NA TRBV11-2 TGTGCCAGCAGCCCCCAGAGGGACACCGGGGAGCTGTTTTTT CASSPQRDTGELFF
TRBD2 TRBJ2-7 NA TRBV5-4 TGTGCCAGCAGCTTGGAGCGGGGCTACGAGCAGTACTTC CASSLERGYEQYF
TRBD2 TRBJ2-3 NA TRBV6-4 TGTGCCAGCAGCCCGGGACTAGCGGGAGTGTTCGGCACAGATACGCAGTATTTT CASSPGLAGVFGTDTQYF
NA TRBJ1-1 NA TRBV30 TGTGCCTGGACCCAGATGAACACTGAAGCTTTCTTT CAWTQMNTEAFF
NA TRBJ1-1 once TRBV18 TGTGCCAGCTCACCATACCCAGATTTGAACACTGAAGCTTTCTTT CASSPYPDLNTEAFF